One and the same sample provided the 14 T cell receptor beta chains below, sequenced in a study of T cell responses to AZD1222 COVID-19 vaccine. This table comes from immunoSEQ multiplex PCR, and its TCRdb copy is limited to in-frame clones, with some not included. This sample yields 45,000 to 60,000 clones, of which 70% to 90% are seen a single time; 3% to 4% belongs to the top ten. Material: peripheral blood, obtained on day 0 of AZD1222 vaccination. The receptor source for this set is an adult in good health.

The chain combines TRBV25-1 with TRBJ1-6; TRBD1 might be the D (5 bases). Trimming pared 2 bases from V and 8 bases from J, leaving 13 bases between. The CDR3 consists of 15 residues. CDR1 MGHDK and CDR2 SYGVNS come from the germline V gene. The CDR3 sequence: CASSELRGEDSPLHF. The CDR3 nucleotides are TGTGCCAGCAGTGAACTGAGGGGCGAGGATTCACCCCTCCACTTT.

V and J are TRBV6-1 and TRBJ1-5; 9 positions agree with TRBD1. V lost 0 bases, J lost 7 bases, and 7 bases stayed unmatched. The CDR3 extends over 16 amino acids. Germline CDR1 and CDR2: MNHNS and SASEGT. The CDR3, as DNA: TGTGCCAGCAGTGAAGCTCCAACAGGGGGCGGCCAGCCCCAGCATTTT. Amino acids: CASSEAPTGGGQPQHF.

The table lists this clone with a few counts. This sequence joins TRBV10-3 and TRBJ2-7; the match to TRBD2 covers 12 bases. Germline V lookup: CDR1 ENHRY, CDR2 SYGVKD. This CDR3 contains 14 residues. The trim removed 6 bases at V and 2 bases at J, leaving 2 bases unmatched. The CDR3 protein is CAIRGLAGTYEQYF. The CDR3 nucleotides are TGTGCCATCAGAGGACTAGCGGGGACCTACGAGCAGTACTTC.

The V and J genes are TRBV6-5 and TRBJ1-2; the D gene is possibly TRBD1 (6 bases). The CDR3 has 13 amino acids. V gave up 6 bases and J gave up 5 bases, with 13 bases separating them. The germline gives CDR1 MNHEY, CDR2 SVGAGI. The CDR3 spells CASSYTGTYGYTF. The DNA of the CDR3 is TGTGCCAGCAGCTATACCGGGACATATGGCTACACCTTC.

The chain is built from TRBV3-1 (or the pseudogene TRBV3-2) and TRBJ1-1; 7 bases are a match to TRBD1. The germline V gene has CDR1 LGHDT and CDR2 YNNKEL (reference sequence). The CDR3 is made up of 14 amino acids. V shed 4 bases, J shed 2 bases, and the junction held 4 bases outside the gene matches. CDR3 sequence (DNA): TGTGCCAGCAGCCTCGGGACAGAAAACACTGAAGCTTTCTTT. Translating it yields CASSLGTENTEAFF.

The genes are TRBV19 and TRBJ1-1, with D possibly being TRBD1 (5 bases). The germline V and J ends were trimmed by 1 base and 11 bases, with 11 bases remaining between them. The CDR3 length is 12 residues. Per germline, CDR1 LNHDA and CDR2 SQIVND (reference sequence). The CDR3, as DNA: TGTGCCAGTAGTATAGCTCCGGGACCGGCTTTCTTT. This codes for CASSIAPGPAFF.

The genes are TRBV6-5 and TRBJ2-1; no clear D. Germline loops: CDR1 MNHEY, CDR2 SVGAGI. This CDR3 contains 12 residues. Trimming took off 6 bases at V and 7 bases at J, with 10 bases between the two ends. The chain's CDR3 is CASRAVGNEQFF. The CDR3 coding sequence is TGTGCCAGCAGGGCGGTCGGTAATGAGCAGTTCTTC.

This clone was seen a few times. The gene calls are TRBV6-2 or TRBV6-3 and TRBJ2-7, with TRBD1 matching over 9 bases. Germline V gene data show CDR1 as MNHEY and CDR2 as SVGEGT. The CDR3 is made up of 14 amino acids. The J segment lost 5 bases and the V segment lost 4 bases, leaving 6 bases of the junction unmatched. This CDR3 is CASSFGTGRDEQYF. CDR3 bases: TGTGCCAGCAGTTTCGGGACAGGGCGAGACGAGCAGTACTTC.

This clone was observed a handful of times. The chain joins TRBV7-2 to TRBJ2-2; 7 bases agree with TRBD2. Germline V gene data show CDR1 as SGHTA and CDR2 as FQGNSA. The CDR3 is made up of 15 amino acids. After removal of 5 bases from V and 6 bases from J, the junction contained 9 bases not matched to a gene. The DNA of the CDR3 is TGTGCCAGCAGCCCCTCGGGGGGTAGGGCCGGGGAGCTGTTTTTT. Translation: CASSPSGGRAGELFF.

In its sample, this clone was seen a few times. Other DNA variants within this sample encode the same CDR3. The chain carries TRBV6-5 and TRBJ1-5; the D is unclear. Germline CDR1 reads MNHEY; CDR2 reads SVGAGI. Trimming removed 2 bases from V and 1 base from J, with 3 bases in between. The CDR3 loop spans 13 amino acids. As DNA, the CDR3 is TGTGCCAGCAGTTACAACAGCAATCAGCCCCAGCATTTT. It is translated as CASSYNSNQPQHF.

This chain connects TRBV12-3 or TRBV12-4 to TRBJ1-1; no definite D call. This CDR3 is built from 12 residues. Trimming took 2 bases from V and 8 from J, leaving 9 bases between them. CDR3 DNA: TGTGCCAGCAGTTTAAGGAGAGGGGAAGCTTTCTTT. It encodes CASSLRRGEAFF.

The genes are TRBV11-1 and TRBJ2-5; D unresolved. V gave up 1 base and J gave up 0 bases, with 6 bases separating them. This CDR3 comprises 14 residues. CDR1 and CDR2 from the germline V gene are SGHAT and FQDESV (reference sequence). The DNA of the CDR3 is TGTGCCAGCAGCTTAGTAGGGTACCAAGAGACCCAGTACTTC. Translation: CASSLVGYQETQYF.

This chain connects TRBV7-9 to TRBJ1-1, with TRBD1 as a possible D gene (6 bases). The CDR3 has 14 amino acids. Per the germline V gene, CDR1 is SEHNR and CDR2 is FQNEAQ (reference sequence). V lost 5 bases, J lost 5 bases, and 15 bases lay in between. This chain's CDR3 is CASSDKKGGTEAFF. The CDR3 region has the DNA TGTGCCAGCAGCGACAAAAAAGGGGGTACTGAAGCTTTCTTT.

In this sample, this clone turned up once. The V and J genes are TRBV6-5 and TRBJ1-5, with no clear D. Germline values: CDR1 MNHEY, CDR2 SVGAGI. V was clipped by 5 bases and J by 2 bases, with 13 bases between them. The CDR3 sequence is 15 residues long. The CDR3 reads CASSKTGWGNQPQHF. The CDR3 DNA reads as TGTGCCAGCAGTAAGACGGGCTGGGGCAATCAGCCCCAGCATTTT.